This T cell receptor beta chain was identified during a study of blood T cell repertoires in COVID-19. Deletions cut 2 bases from V and 0 bases from J, with 14 bases between. This CDR3 region has 15 residues. Germline assignment: CDR1 GTSNPN and CDR2 SVGIG (reference sequence). In the source study's methods: Estimation of nucleated cell counts was performed using reference gene primer amplification. TCRdb keeps only in-frame clones here, not all; method: immunoSEQ multiplex PCR. D and trimming were read from the DNA, whereas the V and J calls and clone size are those reported in that table. The repertoire holds 350,000 to 450,000 clones, with less than 85% as singletons.

This sequence was found in a woman younger than 30 with acute or convalescent COVID-19. V usage is TRBV30 and J usage is TRBJ2-7; the D gene is possibly TRBD1 (6 bases). The sequencing sample was made of peripheral blood. The CDR3 nucleotides read TGTGCCTGGAGTCCACAGGGATGGGGCTCCTACGAGCAGTACTTC. Translating gives CAWSPQGWGSYEQYF.